This T cell receptor (beta chain) was profiled in a study of T cells after yellow fever vaccination. Study-level results: Post-booster reappearance was seen for most primary-vaccination clones (96% CD4, around 89% CD8).

TCRdb re-analysed the 5' RACE reads in MiXCR, keeping a single row per CDR3 protein. This repertoire shows hundreds of thousands of distinct CDR3 sequences, roughly an eighth found once; its top ten account for approximately 15%. Comment on this clonotype: The antigen is not known.

The germline gives CDR1 SGHKS, CDR2 YYEKEE (reference sequence). The ends were cut back, 0 bases at V and 0 bases at J, with 16 bases in the middle. The CDR3 extends over 18 amino acids. The chain employs TRBV5-5 and TRBJ1-3; D is uncertain. The sequence was obtained from a man aged 25 to 45 who received the YFV17D yellow fever vaccine. The material was PBMCs, obtained on the day of the yellow fever booster vaccination. Here the CDR3 DNA reads TGTGCCAGCAGCTTGGCCGTATCCGCGTGGGGCTCTGGAAACACCATATATTTT. Translation: CASSLAVSAWGSGNTIYF.